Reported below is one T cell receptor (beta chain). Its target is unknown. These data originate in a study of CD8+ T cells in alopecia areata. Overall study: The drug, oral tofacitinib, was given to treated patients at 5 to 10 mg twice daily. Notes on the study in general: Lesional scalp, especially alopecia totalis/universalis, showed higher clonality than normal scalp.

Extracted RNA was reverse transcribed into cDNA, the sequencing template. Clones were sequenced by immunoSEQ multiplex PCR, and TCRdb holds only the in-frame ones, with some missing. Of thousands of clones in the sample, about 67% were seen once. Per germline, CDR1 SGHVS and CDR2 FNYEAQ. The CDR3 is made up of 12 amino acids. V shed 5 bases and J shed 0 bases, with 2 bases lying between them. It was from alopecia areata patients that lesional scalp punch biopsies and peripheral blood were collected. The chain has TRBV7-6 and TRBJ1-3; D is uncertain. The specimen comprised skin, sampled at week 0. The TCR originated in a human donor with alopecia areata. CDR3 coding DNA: TGTGCCAGCAGCAACTCTGGAAACACCATATATTTT. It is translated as CASSNSGNTIYF.